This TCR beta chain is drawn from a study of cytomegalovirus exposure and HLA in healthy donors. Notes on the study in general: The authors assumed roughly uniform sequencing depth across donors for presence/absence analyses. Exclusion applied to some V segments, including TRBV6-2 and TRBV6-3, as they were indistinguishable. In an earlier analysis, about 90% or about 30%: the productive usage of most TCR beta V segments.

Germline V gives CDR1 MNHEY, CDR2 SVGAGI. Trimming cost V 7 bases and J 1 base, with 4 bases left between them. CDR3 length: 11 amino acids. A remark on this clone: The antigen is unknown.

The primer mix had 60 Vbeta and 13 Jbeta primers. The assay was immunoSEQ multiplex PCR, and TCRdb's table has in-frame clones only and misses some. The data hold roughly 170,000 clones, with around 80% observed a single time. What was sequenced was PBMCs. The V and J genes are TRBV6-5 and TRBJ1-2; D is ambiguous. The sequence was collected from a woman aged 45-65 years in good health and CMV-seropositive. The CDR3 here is CASIGNYGYTF. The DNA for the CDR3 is TGTGCCAGCATCGGTAACTATGGCTACACCTTC.